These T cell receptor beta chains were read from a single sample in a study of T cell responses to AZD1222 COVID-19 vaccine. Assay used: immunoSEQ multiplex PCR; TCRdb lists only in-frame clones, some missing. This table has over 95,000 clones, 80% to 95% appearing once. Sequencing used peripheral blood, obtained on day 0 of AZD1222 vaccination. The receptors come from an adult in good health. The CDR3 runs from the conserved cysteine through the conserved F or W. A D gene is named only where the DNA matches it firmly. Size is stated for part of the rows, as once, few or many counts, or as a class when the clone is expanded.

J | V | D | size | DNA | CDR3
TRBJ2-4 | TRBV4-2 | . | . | TGTGCCAGCAGCCAAGTGACCCCGGTGGAGGGCAAAAACATTCAGTACTTC | CASSQVTPVEGKNIQYF
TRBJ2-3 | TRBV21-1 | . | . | TGTGCCAGCAGCAAAGGGAGGAGCACAGATACGCAGTATTTT | CASSKGRSTDTQYF
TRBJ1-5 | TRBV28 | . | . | TGTGCCAGCAGTTTAGAGACAGTTGATAGCAATCAGCCCCAGCATTTT | CASSLETVDSNQPQHF
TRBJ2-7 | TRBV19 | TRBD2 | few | TGTGCCAGCAAGGGAGGGACGGATGGGTCCTACGAGCAGTACTTC | CASKGGTDGSYEQYF
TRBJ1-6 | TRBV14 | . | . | TGTGCCAGCAGCCAAGCAGGACGTTCACCCCTCCACTTT | CASSQAGRSPLHF
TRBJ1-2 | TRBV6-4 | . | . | TGTGCCAGCAGTGCCCAGGACGGGGCTGGCTATGGCTACACCTTC | CASSAQDGAGYGYTF
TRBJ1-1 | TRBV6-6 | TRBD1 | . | TGTGCCAGCAGTTACTCGGGACAGGGGCAAGCTTTCTTT | CASSYSGQGQAFF
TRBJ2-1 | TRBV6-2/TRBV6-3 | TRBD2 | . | TGTGCCAGCAGTTACGGTAGCGGGGGATACAATGAGCAGTTCTTC | CASSYGSGGYNEQFF
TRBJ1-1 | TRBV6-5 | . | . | TGTGCCAGCAGTGACTCGGGGGGGCGGATTGAAGCTTTCTTT | CASSDSGGRIEAFF
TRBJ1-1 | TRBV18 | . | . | TGTGCCAGCTCACCACCCGACTCGAGGAACACTGAAGCTTTCTTT | CASSPPDSRNTEAFF
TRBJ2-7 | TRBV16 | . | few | TGTGCCAGCAGCCATCGGACGGCCGACGAGCAGTACTTC | CASSHRTADEQYF
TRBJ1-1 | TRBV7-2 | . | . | TGTGCCAGCAGATTCCCTAGGGTCCGTGCGATGAACACTGAAGCTTTCTTT | CASRFPRVRAMNTEAFF
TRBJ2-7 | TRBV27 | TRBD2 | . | TGTGCCAGCAGTTCTAGCGGGGGGAATTGGGAGCAGTACTTC | CASSSSGGNWEQYF
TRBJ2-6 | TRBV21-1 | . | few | TGTGCCAGCAGCAAAACTGGGGTTCCGGGGTCTGGGGCCAACGTCCTGACTTTC | CASSKTGVPGSGANVLTF
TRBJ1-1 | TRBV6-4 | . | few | TGTGCCAGCAGTCTAACTTACGACCCGACAGGGAACACTGAAGCTTTCTTT | CASSLTYDPTGNTEAFF
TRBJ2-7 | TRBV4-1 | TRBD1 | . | TGCGCCAGCAGCCAAGGACAGGGTAGCTCCTACGAGCAGTACTTC | CASSQGQGSSYEQYF
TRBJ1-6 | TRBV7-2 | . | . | TGTGCCAGCAATTTGGGGGGCCTTAATTCACCCCTCCACTTT | CASNLGGLNSPLHF
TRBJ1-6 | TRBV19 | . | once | TGTGCCAGTAGCCCCCAGGGGCGCGGTTCACCCCTCCACTTT | CASSPQGRGSPLHF